This entry features one T cell receptor beta chain sequence. Its binding antigen is unknown. The input lacks base qualities; no much larger clone sits a single base away. V loses 6 bases of germline sequence and J loses 13 bases, and the interval between the two ends is 19 bases. Via the germline V gene, CDR1 is MNHEY and CDR2 SVGAGI. The CDR3 contains 14 residues, cysteine and phenylalanine counted. Of the read, only the CDR3 DNA is kept; its 42 bases are in frame from base 1. Genomic DNA was isolated from the sorted cells so that the TCRbeta CDR3 region could be sequenced. The immunoSEQ Assay was used to sequence the TCRbeta CDR3 regions. Drawn from immuneACCESS, this table holds only the in-frame rearrangements with V and J called that TCRdb kept. Clones are partly lost; checked studies trace under half to an unresolved V gene and leave the rest unexplained. In this sample the table shows about 22,000 clones, approximately 79% of which occur a single time. The top ten clonotypes cover 9.5% to 15% of the sample.

The trial excluded patients who had a history of autoimmune disease or who were on systemic immunosuppression. Peripheral blood for TCR sequencing was collected from all dose cohorts at baseline, on cycle 4 day 1, and on cycle 7 day 1. Samples came from an open-label, multicenter, first-in-human phase I dose-escalation trial of ivuxolimab. Adults with locally advanced or metastatic head and neck squamous cell, hepatocellular, melanoma or renal cell carcinoma were enrolled in the trial. Before TCR sequencing, CD4+ T cells and CD8+ T cells from peripheral blood were sorted into separate populations. This specimen belongs to a study of OX40 agonist ivuxolimab in advanced cancers. About the study as a whole: Ivuxolimab, which targeted the costimulatory receptor OX40 (CD134), was an agonistic, fully human IgG2 monoclonal antibody. Patients were allowed to have had prior anti-PD-1, anti-PD-L1 or anti-CTLA-4 therapy, and approximately 43% of the dose-escalation patients had previously received checkpoint inhibitors. A male proportion of approximately 83% and a mean age of approximately 61 years, ranging from about 20 to 85, were recorded for the dose-escalation cohort. Three dose-escalation patients achieved partial responses, one with hepatocellular carcinoma and two with cutaneous melanoma. The paper describes the monotherapy dose-escalation part (N of about 47 patients) of the phase I trial of ivuxolimab. Peripheral TCRbeta sequencing aimed to test whether ivuxolimab altered TCR sequence diversity and caused clonal T-cell expansion. Intravenous ivuxolimab was administered to patients every 2 weeks at six dose levels: 0.01, 0.1, 0.3, 1.5, 3 and 10 mg/kg. Of the approximately 50 patients in dose escalation, about 20 had hepatocellular carcinoma, around 15 had melanoma, 9 had renal cell carcinoma and 9 had head and neck cancer. What the research found in general, with its limitations: Which antigens the clonally expanded peripheral T cells were specific for was not determined. After ivuxolimab, expanded clones were on average more numerous among CD8+ T cells than among CD4+ T cells. Partial responders in the 0.1-3.0 mg/kg groups had among the lowest normalized peripheral clonal expansion, especially among CD8+ T cells. Low levels of normalized T-cell clonal expansion were also seen in some nonresponding patients. At doses from 0.1 to 3.0 mg/kg, clonal expansion was seen in both CD4+ and CD8+ blood T cells between baseline and week 6.

The sequence derives from an adult with an advanced solid tumor such as melanoma, head and neck, liver or kidney cancer. The rearrangement combines TRBV6-5 with TRBJ1-6; D gene: possibly TRBD1, on 6 matching bases. This sample comprised CD4+ or CD8+ T cells sorted from blood, obtained in a trial of the OX40 agonist ivuxolimab. Here is the DNA: TGTGCCAGCAGAAACCGGGACAATCAATGGCCCCTCCACTTT. Its amino acids are CASRNRDNQWPLHF.